The 29 T cell receptor beta chains below come from one sample, sequenced in a study of blood T cells in healthy people across ages. A J-beta primer mix and a sample-barcoded 5' primer were used in a second PCR of about 7 to 11 cycles. TCRdb analysed the 5' RACE reads with MiXCR anew, one entry per CDR3 protein. The table has 630,000 or so distinct CDR3 sequences, approximately 30% seen once. The sequencing input was blood. The receptors shown here come from a woman of 80 years or more in good health.

The rearrangement joins TRBV15 to TRBJ2-4; TRBD1 aligns across 7 bases. This CDR3 contains 15 residues. Unmatched junction bases numbered 14, after V lost 0 bases and J lost 15 bases. The germline V gene encodes CDR1 LNHNV and CDR2 YYDKDF (reference sequence). The CDR3 DNA reads as TGTGCCACCAGCAGAGAAACGAACAGGGGTGGTGGTGCGTACTTC. It encodes CATSRETNRGGGAYF.

For this clonotype: A read error may produce the germline difference seen at one junction end. The chain recombines TRBV6-1 with TRBJ2-5; D might be TRBD2 (6 bases). This CDR3 comprises 12 residues. The V gene's germline CDR1 is MNHNS and CDR2 SASEGT. The CDR3 is CANSLATDTQYF. The DNA for the CDR3 is TGTGCCAACAGTCTAGCGACAGATACGCAGTACTTC.

In its sample, this clonotype was seen many times. The V gene is TRBV30, the J gene TRBJ2-7, with 8 bases identical to TRBD2. The CDR3 extends over 13 amino acids. Losses at the gene ends were 8 bases for V and 4 bases for J; bases not matched to a gene: 10. Per the germline V gene, CDR1 is GTSNPN and CDR2 is SVGIG (reference sequence). In nucleotides, the CDR3 is TGTGCCGGCAGCGGGGGCAGGGGTTACGAGCAGTACTTC. It codes for CAGSGGRGYEQYF.

The sample holds many counts of this clonotype. The chain employs TRBV5-5 and TRBJ2-1; 9 nucleotides agree with TRBD1. Germline-derived CDR1 and CDR2 are SGHKS and YYEKEE (reference sequence). The CDR3 is 13 amino acids. Trimming removed 3 bases from V and 7 bases from J; junction bases left unmatched: 2. The CDR3 here is CASSSGTGNEQFF. As DNA, the CDR3 is TGTGCCAGCAGCTCTGGGACAGGGAATGAGCAGTTCTTC.

This clonotype showed up just a few times. The chain is built from TRBV7-2 and TRBJ1-3; D gene unclear. The V gene lost 5 bases and the J gene lost 2 bases, with 13 bases spanning the gap. Per the germline V gene, CDR1 is SGHTA and CDR2 is FQGNSA. This CDR3 is built from 15 residues. The CDR3 here is CASSPRESPGNTIYF. DNA of the CDR3: TGTGCCAGCAGCCCTCGGGAAAGCCCTGGAAACACCATATATTTT.

A word on this clonotype: One end of the junction varies from germline; a read error may be responsible. The chain carries TRBV7-9 and TRBJ1-6; D might be TRBD1 (6 bases). CDR3 length: 14 amino acids. CDR1 SEHNR and CDR2 FQNEAQ come from the germline V gene (reference sequence). The CDR3 loop is CASSLRQGNSPPHF. In nucleotides, the CDR3 is TGTGCCAGCAGCTTAAGGCAGGGGAATTCACCCCCCCACTTT.

This clonotype was seen many times. This chain joins TRBV7-3 and TRBJ2-3; 8 bases align to TRBD2. The V and J ends lost 5 bases and 6 bases, in that order; junction bases with no gene match: 7. The CDR3 covers 14 residues. CDR1 and CDR2 from the germline V gene are SGHTA and FQGTGA. The CDR3: CASSLLAGSDTQYF. CDR3 coding DNA: TGTGCCAGCAGCCTATTAGCGGGGAGCGATACGCAGTATTTT.

In its sample, this clonotype was seen many times. The V gene is TRBV20-1, the J gene TRBJ2-1; maybe TRBD1 (6 bases). Germline assignment: CDR1 DFQATT and CDR2 SNEGSKA (reference sequence). The CDR3 consists of 14 residues. V shed 6 bases and J shed 6 bases, with 18 bases lying between them. CDR3 in DNA: TGCAGTGCCACCACAGGGTTGAGGGGCAATGAGCAGTTCTTC. Protein product: CSATTGLRGNEQFF.

This clonotype showed up just a few times. In DNA, the CDR3 is TGTGCCACCGGGACATATAACACTGAAGCTTTCTTT. Protein: CATGTYNTEAFF. The V call is TRBV10-3, the J call TRBJ1-1, with D possibly being TRBD1 (6 bases). The CDR3 totals 12 residues. Trimming took off 10 bases at V and 2 bases at J, with 11 bases between the two ends. Germline V gene lookup returns CDR1 ENHRY and CDR2 SYGVKD.

This clonotype was observed at least ten times. The V gene is TRBV6-6, the J gene TRBJ2-1; D might be TRBD2 (6 bases). The V end lost 2 bases, the J end lost 1 base, and 9 bases lay between the germline ends. This CDR3 has 15 amino acids. Germline CDR1 MNHNY, CDR2 SVGAGI (reference sequence). The CDR3 protein is CASSYPGVSYNEQFF. CDR3 nucleotides: TGTGCCAGCAGTTACCCGGGAGTTTCCTACAATGAGCAGTTCTTC.

This clonotype was detected many times. The chain is built from TRBV24-1 and TRBJ2-1, with a weak D call TRBD1 (5 bases). Germline V gene lookup returns CDR1 KGHDR and CDR2 SFDVKD. The CDR3 runs to 14 residues. The V end lost 6 bases, the J end lost 9 bases, and 17 bases lay between the germline ends. The chain's CDR3 is CATSPSGSYFEQFF. CDR3 nucleotide sequence: TGTGCCACCAGTCCTTCAGGGTCCTACTTTGAGCAGTTCTTC.

V gene TRBV7-3 combines with J gene TRBJ2-7, with 7 bases aligning to TRBD2. The CDR3 consists of 15 residues. V dropped 2 bases and J dropped 7; count of bases not matched to a gene: 11. Germline-derived CDR1 and CDR2 are SGHTA and FQGTGA. CDR3 sequence reads: CASSLGTGTIDEQYF. As DNA, the CDR3 is TGTGCCAGCAGCTTAGGAACGGGGACTATCGATGAGCAGTACTTC.

This rearrangement joins TRBV19 to TRBJ2-7, with a tentative D call TRBD2 (6 bases). The DNA end is more similar to TRBJ2-4, so the J call may be wrong. Germline CDR1 LNHDA, CDR2 SQIVND (reference sequence). The CDR3 spans 18 residues. The CDR3 region has the DNA TGTGCCAGTAGTATAGAGGGGAGGTGGGCGAGTGCCAAAAACATTCAGTACTTC. It specifies CASSIEGRWASAKNIQYF.

This clonotype was detected only once. The chain couples TRBV20-1 to TRBJ2-5, with 15 bases lining up with TRBD2. The J call may be wrong; the DNA end is better matched by TRBJ2-1. Germline CDR1 is DFQATT and CDR2 is SNEGSKA (reference sequence). This CDR3 is 17 amino acids long. CDR3 coding DNA: TGCAGTGCGCTCGGACTAGCGGGGGGGATGTACCAAGAGACCCAGTTCTTC. It codes for CSALGLAGGMYQETQFF.

The J gene is TRBJ2-7, the V gene TRBV2, with 8 bases aligning to TRBD2. The CDR3 length is 14 residues. Per germline, CDR1 SNHLY and CDR2 FYNNEI. V lost 9 bases to trimming and J lost 5 bases; unmatched junction nucleotides: 12. CDR3 protein: CASVQRGPLDEQYF. The CDR3 bases are TGTGCCAGTGTTCAGCGGGGGCCGCTCGACGAGCAGTACTTC.

The chain uses TRBV6-1 and TRBJ2-7, with 8 bases that match TRBD1. The germline CDR1 and CDR2 sequences are MNHNS and SASEGT. The CDR3 totals 17 residues. V lost 3 bases and J lost 7; bases outside the gene matches: 17. The CDR3 DNA sequence: TGTGCCAGCAGTGAGACGTTACTGACAGGGGCCCTGGAGGAGCAGTACTTC. Encoded protein: CASSETLLTGALEEQYF.

This clonotype was observed at least ten times. The chain combines TRBV7-2 with TRBJ1-5; the D gene is possibly TRBD1 (6 bases). The CDR3 is 14 amino acids. The ends were cut back, 5 bases at V and 7 bases at J, with 15 bases in the middle. Germline V lookup: CDR1 SGHTA, CDR2 FQGNSA. The CDR3 DNA sequence: TGTGCCAGCAGCCGATCCAGGGGAGAACAGCCCCAGCATTTT. Translating gives CASSRSRGEQPQHF.

As regards this clonotype: A much bigger clone sits one base away, suggesting this may be a read error. This sequence joins TRBV10-3 and TRBJ1-6; 8 bases match TRBD1. Per germline, CDR1 ENHRY and CDR2 SYGVKD. Trimming at V came to 4 bases and at J to 8 bases, leaving 7 bases not matched to a gene. This CDR3 contains 15 residues. CDR3 protein: CAISGPVQGDSPLHF. Here the CDR3 DNA reads TGTGCCATCAGTGGACCGGTACAGGGGGATTCACCCCTCCACTTT.

The sample holds a few counts of this clonotype. The V and J genes are TRBV5-6 and TRBJ1-5; perhaps TRBD1 as D (5 bases). Looked up from germline, CDR1 is SGHDT and CDR2 is YYEEEE. V lost 3 bases to trimming and J lost 5 bases, with 15 bases between them. The CDR3 has 15 amino acids. The chain's CDR3 is CASSSLVGRDQPQHF. CDR3 DNA: TGTGCCAGCAGCTCGCTCGTGGGGCGCGATCAGCCCCAGCATTTT.

The V and J genes are TRBV7-9 and TRBJ1-6, with D perhaps matching TRBD1 (5 bases). Per germline, CDR1 SEHNR and CDR2 FQNEAQ (reference sequence). This CDR3 has 15 residues. V lost 2 bases and J lost 7, with 12 bases in between. CDR3 sequence (DNA): TGTGCCAGCAGCTTAAGCGGGGCTGGGAATTCACCCCTCCACTTT. Translated: CASSLSGAGNSPLHF.

A word on this clonotype: A much larger clone lies one base from this, so it may be a read error. The genes are TRBV15 and TRBJ1-2; D is undetermined. The CDR3 extends over 14 amino acids. Germline V gene lookup returns CDR1 LNHNV and CDR2 YYDKDF (reference sequence). The CDR3 region is CATGRDLWASGYTF. CDR3 in DNA: TGTGCCACCGGCAGAGATCTTTGGGCGAGCGGCTACACCTTC.

This clonotype was recorded at least ten times. The rearrangement joins TRBV11-2 to TRBJ2-1, with D perhaps TRBD2 (7 bases). The CDR3 consists of 15 residues. CDR1 and CDR2 (germline): SGHAT, FQNNGV. V was trimmed by 5 bases and J by 1 base, leaving 12 bases between them. The CDR3 nucleotides read TGTGCCAGCAGCGGGAGGGGGGCTTCCTACAATGAGCAGTTCTTC. Encoded protein: CASSGRGASYNEQFF.

This clonotype was seen only a few times. The chain couples TRBV2 to TRBJ1-5, with D tentatively TRBD1 (6 bases). V was cut by 7 bases and J by 2 bases, with 18 bases left in between. The CDR3 is made up of 16 amino acids. Per the germline V gene, CDR1 is SNHLY and CDR2 is FYNNEI. CDR3 protein: CASTSDSLYGNQPQHF. In DNA form, the CDR3 reads TGTGCCAGCACCTCGGACAGTCTTTACGGCAATCAGCCCCAGCATTTT.

This clonotype was observed many times. This chain connects TRBV12-3 or TRBV12-4 to TRBJ2-4; no clear D. Trimming stripped 1 base from V and 0 bases from J, with 10 bases between. CDR3 length: 16 amino acids. The CDR3 sequence is CASSLGRSLAKNIQYF. In nucleotides, the CDR3 is TGTGCCAGCAGTTTAGGACGTTCTCTAGCCAAAAACATTCAGTACTTC.

This clonotype showed up many times. This sequence joins TRBV10-3 and TRBJ2-3, with 7 bases aligning to TRBD1. The V and J ends lost 5 bases and 4 bases, in that order; junction bases with no gene match: 9. The CDR3 loop spans 15 amino acids. The germline CDR1 and CDR2 sequences are ENHRY and SYGVKD. This chain's CDR3 is CAISRTGQRADTQYF. In DNA form, the CDR3 reads TGTGCCATCAGTAGGACAGGCCAAAGGGCAGATACGCAGTATTTT.

The rearrangement uses TRBV4-1 and TRBJ1-1; D is uncertain. Per the germline V gene, CDR1 is MGHRA and CDR2 is YSYEKL. The CDR3 spans 16 residues. V shed 0 bases and J shed 0 bases, with 11 bases lying between them. CDR3 DNA: TGCGCCAGCAGCCAAGAGGGTTGGGTTTTGAACACTGAAGCTTTCTTT. Translation: CASSQEGWVLNTEAFF.

This clonotype was picked up many times. The rearrangement joins TRBV6-5 to TRBJ2-1, with D perhaps matching TRBD1 or TRBD2 (6 bases each). V gave up 6 bases and J gave up 2 bases, with 14 bases separating them. CDR1 is MNHEY and CDR2 is SVGAGI in the germline V gene. CDR3 length: 15 amino acids. The CDR3 DNA sequence: TGTGCCAGCAGCTGGGGGCGGGGTACCTACAATGAGCAGTTCTTC. This gives the protein CASSWGRGTYNEQFF.

Details on this clonotype: A read error may account for a junction end that differs from germline. The chain joins TRBV7-3 to TRBJ2-2, with D maybe TRBD2 (5 bases). CDR1 is SGHTA and CDR2 is FQGTGA in the germline V gene. This CDR3 comprises 13 residues. The CDR3 nucleotides read TGTGCCAGCAGCCTTATGGGCTCCGGGGAGCGGTTTTTT. This encodes CASSLMGSGERFF. Full variable domain (missing parts from reference TRBV7-3 and TRBJ2-2): GAGVSQTPSNKVTEKGKYVELRCDPISGHTALYWYRQSLGQGPEFLIYFQGTGAADDSGLPNDRFFAVRPEGSVSTLKIQRTERGDSAVYLCASSLMGSGERFFGEGSRLTVL.

With regard to this clonotype: One end of the junction fails to match germline, which may point to a read error. The gene calls are TRBV6-1 and TRBJ2-6; 7 bases match TRBD1. The germline V gene encodes CDR1 MNHNS and CDR2 SASEGT. This CDR3 comprises 17 residues. DNA of the CDR3: TGTGCCAGCAGTAAACGCCGACAGGGCTCTGGGACCAACGTCCTGACTTTC. Translation: CASSKRRQGSGTNVLTF.